This TCR beta chain derives from a study of T-cell memory formation after mild COVID-19. The wider study: Largely donor-specific TCR clusters were found. Study-level results: A second wave expanding day 15 to 37 was CD4+-biased; contracting clones were balanced. Some clones that responded were present in memory (sampled pre-infection), which suggests cross-reactive memory joined. Of the contracting clones, CD4+ ones lay mainly in CM and EM, and CD8+ ones in EMRA.

V gave up 0 bases and J gave up 8 bases, with 4 bases separating them. CDR1 and CDR2 from the germline V gene are KGHDR and SFDVKD. The CDR3 consists of 12 residues. In its sample, this clonotype was seen a few times. The antigen remains undetermined. In TCRdb, the 5' RACE reads were re-called with MiXCR into one record per CDR3 protein. Here the sample spans 85,000 to 130,000 distinct CDR3 sequences, 11% being singletons. The J gene is TRBJ2-1, the V gene TRBV24-1; D is ambiguous. Sequencing was performed on PBMCs or a T cell subset sorted from them (not recorded which). This TCR came from a man aged 18 to 30 who had mild COVID-19 (a few samples of this study predate the infection). Cell type and time point are not known. The DNA of the CDR3 is TGTGCCACCAGTGATTTGAGAGATGAGCAGTTCTTC. Its translation: CATSDLRDEQFF.